This entry lists 8 T cell receptor beta chains sequenced from one sample in a study of T cell responses to AZD1222 COVID-19 vaccine. The assay was immunoSEQ multiplex PCR, and TCRdb's table has in-frame clones only and misses some. The table records around 130,000 clones, approximately 94% of them present only once. Material: peripheral blood, obtained on day 0 of AZD1222 vaccination. The receptors were sampled from an adult in good health.

This chain uses TRBV27 with TRBJ1-1; D not certain. The CDR3 consists of 13 residues. From germline, CDR1 is MNHEY and CDR2 SMNVEV (reference sequence). V gave up 5 bases and J gave up 5 bases, with 12 bases separating them. The CDR3 spells CASSVAGGTEAFF. CDR3 nucleotides: TGTGCCAGCAGTGTCGCGGGAGGGACTGAAGCTTTCTTT.

The rearrangement joins TRBV12-5 to TRBJ2-3; 9 bases fit TRBD2. Germline CDR1 is LGHNT and CDR2 is FRNRAP. Trimming took 4 bases from V and 4 from J; bases not matched to a gene: 9. The CDR3 totals 16 residues. This CDR3 is CASGWAGTSFPDTQYF. The CDR3 DNA is TGTGCTAGTGGTTGGGCCGGGACTAGCTTTCCAGATACGCAGTATTTT.

This clone was counted a few times. The chain employs TRBV28 and TRBJ1-3; 7 bases match TRBD1. The CDR3 is 14 residues long. Germline V CDR1 and CDR2: MDHEN, SYDVKM. V dropped 4 bases and J dropped 7; count of bases not matched to a gene: 7. The chain's CDR3 is CASSSTGTANTIYF. The CDR3, as DNA: TGTGCCAGCAGTTCGACTGGGACAGCGAACACCATATATTTT.

The chain recombines TRBV7-3 with TRBJ2-1, with D perhaps given as TRBD1 or TRBD2 (5 bases each). V gave up 11 bases and J gave up 4 bases, with 18 bases separating them. Germline CDR1 reads SGHTA; CDR2 reads FQGTGA. The CDR3 is 14 residues long. The CDR3 DNA is TGTGCCTCAGCGGACCGGGACCCTTACAATGAGCAGTTCTTC. It translates to CASADRDPYNEQFF.

The rearrangement joins TRBV28 to TRBJ2-6, with TRBD1 matching 8 bases. V gave up 7 bases and J gave up 3 bases; unmatched junction bases: 5. The CDR3 runs 15 residues. The germline V gene encodes CDR1 MDHEN and CDR2 SYDVKM. In DNA form, the CDR3 reads TGTGCCAGCACCCCGGACAGGGTTGGGGCCAACGTCCTGACTTTC. Translating gives CASTPDRVGANVLTF.

The rearrangement joins TRBV5-5 to TRBJ2-1; D ambiguous. Trimming took off 2 bases at V and 0 bases at J, with 12 bases between the two ends. Germline assignment: CDR1 SGHKS and CDR2 YYEKEE (reference sequence). The CDR3 covers 16 residues. CDR3 coding DNA: TGTGCCAGCAGCTTCCATCTAAAGGGCTCCTACAATGAGCAGTTCTTC. The encoded protein is CASSFHLKGSYNEQFF.

The chain couples TRBV3-1 (or the pseudogene TRBV3-2) to TRBJ2-1; D not resolved. V was trimmed by 3 bases and J by 10 bases, leaving 7 bases between them. Germline V lookup: CDR1 LGHDT, CDR2 YNNKEL (reference sequence). The CDR3 is 11 amino acids. CDR3 residues: CASSHNVEQFF. The CDR3 DNA is TGTGCCAGCAGCCACAATGTAGAGCAGTTCTTC.

The chain links TRBV30 to TRBJ1-1; the D gene is possibly TRBD1 (6 bases). The V end was cut by 0 bases, the J end by 3 bases, with 8 bases between. The length of the CDR3 is 13 residues. Germline V lookup: CDR1 GTSNPN, CDR2 SVGIG (reference sequence). CDR3 protein: CAWSVQGYTEAFF. The DNA of the CDR3 is TGTGCCTGGAGTGTACAGGGATACACTGAAGCTTTCTTT.